Listed below are T cell receptor beta chains from one sample, sequenced in a study of Graves' ophthalmopathy and Graves' hyperthyroidism. From the multiplex PCR reads, TCRdb called clonotypes with MiXCR, one entry per CDR3 protein. The table has roughly 610,000 distinct CDR3 sequences, around a fifth seen once. The sample taken for sequencing was peripheral blood. These receptors were collected from a young woman with stable Graves' hyperthyroidism. Some clones in this sample may be carry-over from other donors' samples. Each CDR3 is given with its conserved first and last residue. Fields, in order: J gene, clone size, D gene, V gene, CDR3 DNA, CDR3 protein. The D gene is left open where the match is weak. Clone sizes are given selectively: once, few, many, or a class where the clone is expanded.

TRBJ1-5 | . | TRBD1 | TRBV11-1 | TGTGCCAGCAGCTTAGGCCCAGGGGGCGCATTCTCGGTTCCTCAGCCCCAGCATTTT | CASSLGPGGAFSVPQPQHF
TRBJ2-5 | . | . | TRBV5-1 | TGCGCCAGCAGCTTGCCCCCGCCCTCAGAGACCCAGTACTTC | CASSLPPPSETQYF
TRBJ1-1 | few | TRBD1 | TRBV20-1 | TGCAGTGCTAGAGCGGCAGGGGGCAATTTTGGAACTGAAGCTTTCTTT | CSARAAGGNFGTEAFF
TRBJ1-5 | many | TRBD1 | TRBV28 | TGTGCCAGCAGGTATCGGGACAGGGGTTGGCAGCCCCAGCATTTT | CASRYRDRGWQPQHF
TRBJ1-2 | many | . | TRBV12-3/TRBV12-4 | TGTGCCAGCAGTTTATCCCGAGTTGGCTACACCTTC | CASSLSRVGYTF
TRBJ1-1 | few | . | TRBV2 | TGTGCCAGCAGTGTTAGATGGTCGGACACTGAAGCTTTCTTT | CASSVRWSDTEAFF
TRBJ2-7 | many | TRBD2 | TRBV4-1 | TGCGCCAGCAGCCCGCGGACTAGCGGGAGCCGCTACGAGCAGTACTTC | CASSPRTSGSRYEQYF
TRBJ2-5 | many | . | TRBV7-2 | TGTGCCAGCAGCTCCGACTACCCCGTCTCGGCCCAGTACTTC | CASSSDYPVSAQYF
TRBJ2-7 | many | . | TRBV4-1 | TGCGCCAGCAGCCAAGTGATCCACCACGAGCAGTACTTC | CASSQVIHHEQYF
TRBJ2-5 | once | . | TRBV19 | TGTGCCAGTAGTATGTTGGGCCCACGGGAGACCCAGTACTTC | CASSMLGPRETQYF
TRBJ2-3 | many | TRBD2 | TRBV7-7 | TGTGCCAGCAGCATCGGGGGGGCAGATACGCAGTATTTT | CASSIGGADTQYF
TRBJ2-4 | few | . | TRBV12-3/TRBV12-4 | TGTGCCAGCACACCGGACCTTGGCAAAAACATTCAGTACTTC | CASTPDLGKNIQYF
TRBJ1-1 | . | . | TRBV12-3/TRBV12-4 | TGTGTCAGCAGTTTAATGGGGAGGGGTGAAGCTTTCTTT | CVSSLMGRGEAFF
TRBJ1-1 | many | . | TRBV30 | TGTGCCTGGAGTGACGGCACCTCGTCCACTGAAGCTTTCTTT | CAWSDGTSSTEAFF
TRBJ1-2 | . | TRBD1 | TRBV24-1 | TGTGCCACCAGTGACCCGGGACAGGGAACTGCTGGCTACACCTTC | CATSDPGQGTAGYTF
TRBJ2-7 | many | . | TRBV12-3/TRBV12-4 | TGTGCCAGCAGTTTGACCCCGGGAACCTACGAGCAGTACTTC | CASSLTPGTYEQYF
TRBJ1-6 | many | . | TRBV28 | TGTGCCAGCAATACTCCTTTTAAGGGGGATAATTCACCCCTCCACTTT | CASNTPFKGDNSPLHF
TRBJ1-1 | many | . | TRBV15 | TGTGCCACCAGCAGAGATCCGAGGGATGTCACTGAAGCTTTCTTT | CATSRDPRDVTEAFF
TRBJ2-7 | many | TRBD2 | TRBV20-1 | TGCAGGGGGAGGGCGAAACCCTTGCAGTACTTC | CRGRAKPLQYF
TRBJ2-7 | many | TRBD1 | TRBV12-3/TRBV12-4 | TGTGCCAGCAGTTTATTCCAGGGGGCCTACGAGCAGTACTTC | CASSLFQGAYEQYF
TRBJ2-7 | few | . | TRBV29-1 | TGCAGCGTGGGGGACGCCTCCTACGAGCAGTACTTC | CSVGDASYEQYF
TRBJ2-7 | many | TRBD2 | TRBV5-1 | TGCGCCAGCAGCTTTACAGCGGGAGACTACGAGCAGTACTTC | CASSFTAGDYEQYF
TRBJ2-7 | many | TRBD2 | TRBV10-3 | TGTGCCATCAGTGAACTAGCGGGAGTCTACGAGCAGTACTTC | CAISELAGVYEQYF